The clone carrying this T cell receptor beta chain was recorded only once. Antigen unknown. The CDR3 runs to 16 residues. Per germline, CDR1 KGHDR and CDR2 SFDVKD. J was trimmed by 6 bases and V by 4 bases; bases with no gene match: 8. Data came from immunoSEQ multiplex PCR; TCRdb stores just in-frame clones and leaves some out. In the table there are about 150,000 clones, 75% to 90% of which are singletons. This entry comes from a study of T cell responses to AZD1222 COVID-19 vaccine. General observations from the study: Mapped onto spike, vaccine-associated CD4 TCRs spanned it and were dominant at 160-218 and 743-854. Spike-specific TCRs gained breadth and depth after people received two AZD1222 doses. Repertoires were sampled only after the peak T cell response. White British people made up most donors, females outnumbered males, and clonal diversity was possibly underestimated.

The genes are TRBV24-1 and TRBJ1-5; 10 bases match TRBD1. Sequencing was performed on peripheral blood, taken after recovery from COVID-19. The sequence was collected from an adult who had recovered from COVID-19. CDR3 sequence reads: CATSDPGTGDSQPQHF. In nucleotides, the CDR3 is TGTGCCACCAGTGACCCCGGGACAGGGGACAGTCAGCCCCAGCATTTT.